The next 23 T cell receptor beta chains were all read from a single sample in a study of T cell responses to AZD1222 COVID-19 vaccine. Profiling relied on immunoSEQ multiplex PCR, and the TCRdb table lists in-frame clones only, not all of them. Of 100,000 or so clones listed, about 89% were seen once; the top ten hold less than 4%. The sequencing used peripheral blood, collected on day 0 of AZD1222 vaccination. The receptor source for this set is an adult in good health.

The chain couples TRBV9 to TRBJ1-1; D is possibly TRBD1 (5 bases). This CDR3 has 13 amino acids. V lost 4 bases and J 7 bases, leaving 14 bases between the germline ends. CDR1 and CDR2 (germline): SGDLS, YYNGEE. In DNA form, the CDR3 reads TGTGCCAGCAGCTCCCGACAGCAGGGTGAAGCTTTCTTT. Its protein product is CASSSRQQGEAFF.

The CDR3 protein is CASRRQGKAGNTIYF. CDR3 in DNA: TGTGCCAGCAGAAGACAGGGAAAAGCTGGAAACACCATATATTTT. V usage is TRBV6-5 and J usage is TRBJ1-3, with 7 bases lining up with TRBD1. This CDR3 has 15 residues. Per the germline V gene, CDR1 is MNHEY and CDR2 is SVGAGI. With V trimmed by 6 bases and J by 2 bases, 7 bases remained unmatched.

The rearrangement links TRBV12-5 to TRBJ1-4, with D hard to call. The V end lost 5 bases, the J end lost 8 bases, and 15 bases lay between the germline ends. Germline V gene data show CDR1 as LGHNT and CDR2 as FRNRAP. The CDR3 covers 14 residues. Here the CDR3 reads CASGRDGFREKLFF. For the CDR3, the DNA is TGTGCTAGTGGTCGCGATGGATTTCGGGAAAAACTGTTTTTT.

J is TRBJ1-1 and V is TRBV4-1; the match to TRBD1 covers 7 bases. This CDR3 has 14 amino acids. Germline V gene lookup returns CDR1 MGHRA and CDR2 YSYEKL. The V gene end was trimmed by 3 bases and the J gene end by 3 bases; junction bases not matched to a gene: 4. CDR3 bases: TGCGCCAGCAGCCAGTACGACAGGGACACTGAAGCTTTCTTT. Its translation: CASSQYDRDTEAFF.

The V call is TRBV19, the J call TRBJ1-1; D remains unclear. The V end was cut by 0 bases, the J end by 0 bases, with 11 bases between. Germline lookup yields CDR1 LNHDA and CDR2 SQIVND (reference sequence). The CDR3 is made up of 16 amino acids. CDR3 loop: CASSIDLADLNTEAFF. The CDR3 region has the DNA TGTGCCAGTAGTATAGATCTAGCGGACCTGAACACTGAAGCTTTCTTT.

This sequence joins TRBV28 and TRBJ1-2; a weak D match, TRBD1 (5 bases). This CDR3 is 14 amino acids long. V was trimmed by 5 bases and J by 4 bases, leaving 14 bases between them. The V gene's germline CDR1 is MDHEN and CDR2 SYDVKM. This CDR3 reads CASSPQTAFYGYTF. The CDR3 region has the DNA TGTGCCAGCAGTCCCCAGACAGCTTTCTATGGCTACACCTTC.

The chain employs TRBV2 and TRBJ2-2; tentatively, D is TRBD2 (7 bases). V shed 6 bases and J shed 4 bases, with 24 bases lying between them. Germline V gene data show CDR1 as SNHLY and CDR2 as FYNNEI. There are 18 residues in the CDR3. The CDR3 here is CASSPSQFRGARTGELFF. CDR3 in DNA: TGTGCCAGCAGCCCCTCTCAGTTCCGGGGGGCCCGCACCGGGGAGCTGTTTTTT.

The chain recombines TRBV7-6 with TRBJ1-4, with D tentatively TRBD1 (5 bases). CDR1 and CDR2 from the germline V gene are SGHVS and FNYEAQ. V lost 2 bases and J 0 bases, leaving 13 bases between the germline ends. This CDR3 is 17 amino acids long. The CDR3 nucleotides read TGTGCCAGCAGCTTAAGGCTTGTCAGGGCAACTAATGAAAAACTGTTTTTT. Translation: CASSLRLVRATNEKLFF.

This clone showed up just once. Other DNA variants within this sample encode the same CDR3. The CDR3 is CSAQGSDEQYF. The DNA for the CDR3 is TGCAGTGCTCAGGGTAGCGACGAGCAGTACTTC. The chain combines TRBV20-1 with TRBJ2-7, with D perhaps given as TRBD1 or TRBD2 (5 bases each). CDR3 length equals 11 residues. Trimming shortened V by 5 bases and J by 5 bases, and 10 bases separated the two germline ends. Germline V lookup: CDR1 DFQATT, CDR2 SNEGSKA (reference sequence).

This chain uses TRBV2 with TRBJ2-5; 10 bases fit TRBD2. After removal of 4 bases from V and 1 base from J, the junction contained 3 bases not matched to a gene. This CDR3 region has 15 residues. CDR1 and CDR2 (germline): SNHLY, FYNNEI. The DNA for the CDR3 is TGTGCCAGCAGTGGGACTAGCGGAACCCAAGAGACCCAGTACTTC. This translates into CASSGTSGTQETQYF.

V is TRBV11-2 and J is TRBJ2-7; 8 nucleotides match TRBD1. Germline CDR1 reads SGHAT; CDR2 reads FQNNGV. This CDR3 has 15 amino acids. V shed 4 bases and J 5 bases; nucleotides not matched to a gene: 10. Written as DNA, the CDR3 is TGTGCCAGCAGCTCCATCGACAGGGGTAGGAACGAGCAGTACTTC. It yields the protein CASSSIDRGRNEQYF.

This rearrangement joins TRBV18 to TRBJ1-1, with a weak D call TRBD1 (5 bases). Trimming pared 3 bases from V and 6 bases from J, leaving 23 bases between. CDR1 and CDR2 (germline): KGHSH, LQKENI. CDR3 length equals 17 residues. This CDR3 is CASSPVAGLLTFAEAFF. As DNA, the CDR3 is TGTGCCAGCTCACCGGTTGCAGGGCTCCTTACGTTCGCTGAAGCTTTCTTT. The variable domain in full, with the rest retrieved from reference TRBV18 and TRBJ1-1, is NAGVMQNPRHLVRRRGQEARLRCSPMKGHSHVYWYRQLPEEGLKFMVYLQKENIIDESGMPKERFSAEFPKEGPSILRIQQVVRGDSAAYFCASSPVAGLLTFAEAFFGQGTRLTVV.

In this sample, this clone turned up once. The chain recombines TRBV28 with TRBJ1-1, with 7 bases identical to TRBD1. The CDR3 runs 14 residues. The V gene's germline CDR1 is MDHEN and CDR2 SYDVKM. V lost 6 bases, J lost 1 base, and 5 bases stayed unmatched. The CDR3 protein is CASRVDRANTEAFF. In nucleotides, the CDR3 is TGTGCCAGCAGGGTAGACAGGGCGAACACTGAAGCTTTCTTT.

V gene TRBV19 combines with J gene TRBJ1-6; D is unresolved. The CDR3 sequence is 14 residues long. Germline CDR1 and CDR2: LNHDA and SQIVND (reference sequence). Trimming stripped 7 bases from V and 10 bases from J, with 17 bases between. The CDR3 coding sequence is TGTGCCAGTACCAAGGACGGATGGGGATCACCCCTCCACTTT. It yields the protein CASTKDGWGSPLHF. Based on the CDR3 plus reference TRBV19 and TRBJ1-6, the full variable domain is DGGITQSPKYLFRKEGQNVTLSCEQNLNHDAMYWYRQDPGQGLRLIYYSQIVNDFQKGDIAEGYSVSREKKESFPLTVTSAQKNPTAFYLCASTKDGWGSPLHFGNGTRLTVT.

This chain links TRBV27 with TRBJ2-2; 8 bases map to TRBD1. Trimming at V came to 4 bases and at J to 5 bases, leaving 9 bases not matched to a gene. The CDR3 contains 16 residues. Germline V gives CDR1 MNHEY, CDR2 SMNVEV (reference sequence). For the CDR3, the DNA is TGTGCCAGCAGTTCATGGACAGGGAGTCGAACCGGGGAGCTGTTTTTT. As protein: CASSSWTGSRTGELFF.

This CDR3 reads CASSLDKGARGYTF. CDR3 in DNA: TGCGCCAGCAGCTTGGACAAGGGGGCGCGGGGCTACACCTTC. This sequence joins TRBV5-1 and TRBJ1-2; the match to TRBD1 covers 7 bases. CDR3 length: 14 residues. With 0 bases clipped from V and 8 bases from J, the junction kept 7 bases outside the gene matches. Germline V gene sequence: CDR1 SGHRS, CDR2 YFSETQ. Looking up the rest from reference TRBV5-1 and TRBJ1-2 gives the full variable domain: KAGVTQTPRYLIKTRGQQVTLSCSPISGHRSVSWYQQTPGQGLQFLFEYFSETQRNKGNFPGRFSGRQFSNSRSEMNVSTLELGDSALYLCASSLDKGARGYTFGSGTRLTVV.

The CDR3 region is CASSPGPLYEQYF. CDR3 DNA sequence: TGTGCCAGTAGTCCGGGACCGCTCTACGAGCAGTACTTC. V usage is TRBV19 and J usage is TRBJ2-7, with D perhaps assigned TRBD1 or TRBD2 (5 bases each). This CDR3 is 13 amino acids long. With 5 bases removed from V and 3 bases from J, the gap between germline ends came to 11 bases. Germline lookup yields CDR1 LNHDA and CDR2 SQIVND (reference sequence).

The chain carries TRBV18 and TRBJ1-5; tentatively, D is TRBD1 (5 bases). This CDR3 spans 13 amino acids. Germline-derived CDR1 and CDR2 are KGHSH and LQKENI. Trimming took off 2 bases at V and 5 bases at J, with 7 bases between the two ends. The CDR3 loop reads CASSPGGDQPQHF. CDR3 DNA: TGTGCCAGCTCACCAGGGGGGGATCAGCCCCAGCATTTT.

The genes are TRBV13 and TRBJ1-2; D gene uncertain. Germline V gene data show CDR1 as PRHDT and CDR2 as FYEKMQ (reference sequence). CDR3 length equals 15 residues. With 5 bases removed from V and 5 bases from J, the gap between germline ends came to 18 bases. This CDR3 reads CASSHPQFPQYGYTF. In nucleotides, the CDR3 is TGTGCCAGCAGCCATCCGCAGTTCCCCCAGTATGGCTACACCTTC.

The J gene is TRBJ1-4, the V gene TRBV6-5; weak D call: TRBD1 (6 bases). This CDR3 spans 15 amino acids. The germline V and J ends were trimmed by 7 bases and 8 bases, with 20 bases remaining between them. Germline V gives CDR1 MNHEY, CDR2 SVGAGI. CDR3 DNA sequence: TGTGCCAGCACTCCGACGCGACAGGATAGCGAAAAACTGTTTTTT. Residues: CASTPTRQDSEKLFF.

V gene TRBV6-5 combines with J gene TRBJ1-1, with D unclear. V was cut by 1 base and J by 1 base, with 7 bases left in between. The CDR3 runs to 14 residues. CDR1 is MNHEY and CDR2 is SVGAGI in the germline V gene. CDR3 coding DNA: TGTGCCAGCAGTTACTTACGAGGGAACACTGAAGCTTTCTTT. Its translation: CASSYLRGNTEAFF.

The genes are TRBV19 and TRBJ2-2; weak D call: TRBD2 (6 bases). Germline V gene data show CDR1 as LNHDA and CDR2 as SQIVND (reference sequence). Trimming pared 3 bases from V and 5 bases from J, leaving 7 bases between. The length of the CDR3 is 13 residues. Written as DNA, the CDR3 is TGTGCCAGTAGTATGGAGGGTACCGGGGAGCTGTTTTTT. It is translated as CASSMEGTGELFF.

The V gene is TRBV5-1, the J gene TRBJ2-3; 7 bases are shared with TRBD2. The length of the CDR3 is 16 residues. Germline V lookup: CDR1 SGHRS, CDR2 YFSETQ. V gave up 0 bases and J gave up 2 bases; unmatched junction bases: 6. CDR3 amino acids: CASSLAARGNTDTQYF. DNA of the CDR3: TGCGCCAGCAGCTTGGCCGCGCGGGGGAACACAGATACGCAGTATTTT.